What follows are 6 T cell receptor beta chains derived from one specimen sequenced in a study of cytotoxic CD8 clonotypes in ibrutinib-treated CLL. Libraries were prepared by immunoSEQ multiplex PCR; TCRdb keeps only in-frame clonotypes and omits some of them. The table includes approximately 91,000 clones, around 79% detected once. The input for sequencing was PBMCs, taken after 12 months of ibrutinib treatment. These receptors were collected from a human donor with chronic lymphocytic leukemia.

The rearrangement joins TRBV5-1 to TRBJ1-3, with D unclear. Germline V gene data show CDR1 as SGHRS and CDR2 as YFSETQ. Trimming took 0 bases from V and 9 from J, leaving 10 bases between them. The CDR3 is 13 residues long. CDR3 protein: CASSLAAQSTIYF. CDR3 sequence (DNA): TGCGCCAGCAGCTTGGCGGCCCAAAGCACCATATATTTT.

The rearrangement uses TRBV2 and TRBJ2-2; TRBD2 agrees at 7 bases. The CDR3 has 15 residues. Per germline, CDR1 SNHLY and CDR2 FYNNEI. With 6 bases clipped from V and 3 bases from J, the junction kept 7 bases outside the gene matches. The CDR3 loop reads CASRGLLADTGELFF. DNA of the CDR3: TGTGCCAGCAGGGGACTCCTAGCGGACACCGGGGAGCTGTTTTTT.

The genes are TRBV11-2 and TRBJ2-2, with a weak D call TRBD2 (5 bases). This CDR3 has 16 amino acids. The V gene lost 1 base and the J gene lost 4 bases, with 13 bases spanning the gap. Germline CDR1 and CDR2: SGHAT and FQNNGV. The CDR3 region has the DNA TGTGCCAGCAGCTTAGGCGGAGGTTGGGGCACCGGGGAGCTGTTTTTT. This translates into CASSLGGGWGTGELFF.

The chain couples TRBV6-5 to TRBJ2-1; the D is unclear. V was cut by 2 bases and J by 8 bases, with 4 bases left in between. This CDR3 has 11 amino acids. Germline-derived CDR1 and CDR2 are MNHEY and SVGAGI. CDR3 in amino acids: CASSYGDEQFF. CDR3 DNA sequence: TGTGCCAGCAGTTACGGCGATGAGCAGTTCTTC.

This clone occurred a few times. The same CDR3 can be traced to other DNA sequences in this sample. This chain joins TRBV2 and TRBJ1-1, with unresolved D. V was cut by 3 bases and J by 4 bases, with 9 bases left in between. Germline lookup yields CDR1 SNHLY and CDR2 FYNNEI. There are 13 residues in the CDR3. The CDR3 region has the DNA TGTGCCAGCAGTGAGGGAGCGGGCACTGAAGCTTTCTTT. Its protein product is CASSEGAGTEAFF.

V and J are TRBV7-6 and TRBJ2-3; D not certain. The germline V gene has CDR1 SGHVS and CDR2 FNYEAQ. The CDR3 extends over 13 amino acids. V lost 5 bases and J 8 bases, leaving 14 bases between the germline ends. This CDR3 reads CASSPITGFTQYF. CDR3 sequence (DNA): TGTGCCAGCAGCCCAATAACCGGGTTTACGCAGTATTTT.